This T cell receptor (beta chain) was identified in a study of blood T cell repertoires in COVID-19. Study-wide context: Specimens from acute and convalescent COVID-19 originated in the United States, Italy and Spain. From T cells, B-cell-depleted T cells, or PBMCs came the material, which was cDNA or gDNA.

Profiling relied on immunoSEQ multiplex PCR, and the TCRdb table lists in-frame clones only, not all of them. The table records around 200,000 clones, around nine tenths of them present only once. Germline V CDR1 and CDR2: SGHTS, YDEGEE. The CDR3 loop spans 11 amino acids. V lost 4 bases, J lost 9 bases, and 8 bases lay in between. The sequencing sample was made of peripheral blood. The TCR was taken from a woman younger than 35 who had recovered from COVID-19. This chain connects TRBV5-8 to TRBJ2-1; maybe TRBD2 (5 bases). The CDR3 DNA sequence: TGTGCCAGCAGCCATAGCGTTGAGCAGTTCTTC. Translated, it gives CASSHSVEQFF. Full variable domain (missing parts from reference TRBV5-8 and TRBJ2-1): EAGVTQSPTHLIKTRGQQATLRCSPISGHTSVYWYQQALGLGLQFLLWYDEGEERNRGNFPPRFSGRQFPNYSSELNVNALELEDSALYLCASSHSVEQFFGPGTRLTVL.